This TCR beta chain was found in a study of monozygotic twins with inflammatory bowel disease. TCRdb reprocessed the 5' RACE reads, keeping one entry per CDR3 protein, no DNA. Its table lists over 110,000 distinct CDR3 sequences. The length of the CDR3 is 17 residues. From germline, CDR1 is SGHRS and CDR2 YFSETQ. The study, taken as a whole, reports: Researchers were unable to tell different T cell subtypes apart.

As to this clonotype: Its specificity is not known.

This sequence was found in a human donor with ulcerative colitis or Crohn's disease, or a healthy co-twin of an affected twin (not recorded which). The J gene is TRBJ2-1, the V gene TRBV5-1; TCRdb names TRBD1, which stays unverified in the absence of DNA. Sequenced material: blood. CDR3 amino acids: CASSPDTGNFVYNEQFF.